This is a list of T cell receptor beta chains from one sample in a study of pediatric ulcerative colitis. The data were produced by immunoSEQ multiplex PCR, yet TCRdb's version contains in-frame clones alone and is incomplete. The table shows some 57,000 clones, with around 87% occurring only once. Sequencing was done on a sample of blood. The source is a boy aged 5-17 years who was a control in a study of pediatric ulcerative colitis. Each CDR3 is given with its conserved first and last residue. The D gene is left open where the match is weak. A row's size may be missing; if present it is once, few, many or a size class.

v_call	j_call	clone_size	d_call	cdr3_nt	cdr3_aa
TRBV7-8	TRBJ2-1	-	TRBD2	TGTGCCAGCGGGTGGGACTACTACAATGAGCAGTTCTTC	CASGWDYYNEQFF
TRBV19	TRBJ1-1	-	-	TGTGCCAGTAGTGCCGGGACCGCGAACACTGAAGCTTTCTTT	CASSAGTANTEAFF
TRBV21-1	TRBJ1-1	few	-	TGTGCCAGCCGGACAGGGGAAGACACTGAAGCTTTCTTT	CASRTGEDTEAFF
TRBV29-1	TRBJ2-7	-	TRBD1	TGCAGCGCTCTCGGAGGGGACAGGGCCGCCTACGAGCAGTACTTC	CSALGGDRAAYEQYF
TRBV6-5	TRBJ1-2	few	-	TGTGCCAGCAGCCGTACGGTCCTATATGGCTACACCTTC	CASSRTVLYGYTF
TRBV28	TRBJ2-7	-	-	TGTGCCAGCAGTTTGGGGTTTCGTGGACTAACTAAGCAGTACTTC	CASSLGFRGLTKQYF
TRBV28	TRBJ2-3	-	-	TGTGCCAGCAGTTTGGCAGGGGTCGCAGATACGCAGTATTTT	CASSLAGVADTQYF
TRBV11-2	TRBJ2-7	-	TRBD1	TGTGCCAGCAGCTGGGGACAGGGGGGCTACGAGCAGTACTTC	CASSWGQGGYEQYF
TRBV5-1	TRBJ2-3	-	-	TGCGCCAGCAGCCCCCGTTGGTACAGACTTGCAGATACGCAGTATTTT	CASSPRWYRLADTQYF
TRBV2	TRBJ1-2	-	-	TGTGCCAGCAAAATCAACTATGGCTACACCTTC	CASKINYGYTF
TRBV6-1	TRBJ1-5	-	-	TGTGCCAGCAGGCCCGGGGCAGGGCCCAATCAGCCCCAGCATTTT	CASRPGAGPNQPQHF
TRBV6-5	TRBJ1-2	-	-	TGTGCCAGCAGGGAAGCGGGATTTTATGGCTACACCTTC	CASREAGFYGYTF
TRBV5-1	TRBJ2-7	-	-	TGCGCCAGCAGCTTCGAATACGAGCAGTACTTC	CASSFEYEQYF
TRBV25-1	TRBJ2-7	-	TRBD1	TGTGCCAGCAGTGAAGAACAGGGGAACTACGAGCAGTACTTC	CASSEEQGNYEQYF
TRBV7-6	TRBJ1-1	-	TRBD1	TGTGCCAGCAGTAAGGGGACAGGGCCCACTGAAGCTTTCTTT	CASSKGTGPTEAFF
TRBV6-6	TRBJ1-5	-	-	TGTGCCAGCACCGTAGGGTGGCAGCCCCAGCATTTT	CASTVGWQPQHF
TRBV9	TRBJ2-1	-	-	TGTGCCAGCAGCCACAACGGGGATGAGCAGTTCTTC	CASSHNGDEQFF
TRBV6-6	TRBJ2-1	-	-	TGTGCCAGCACACCGACCAGTTCCTACAATGAGCAGTTCTTC	CASTPTSSYNEQFF
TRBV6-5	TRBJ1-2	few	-	TGTGCCAGCAGTTACTCATCAGGGGTGGGCTACACCTTC	CASSYSSGVGYTF
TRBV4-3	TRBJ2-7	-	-	TGCGCCAGCAGCCAAGACGGTACTACTAACCCCTACGAGCAGTACTTC	CASSQDGTTNPYEQYF
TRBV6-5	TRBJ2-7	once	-	TGTGCCAGCAGTTACTTTCGGGATATGTCCTACGAGCAGTACTTC	CASSYFRDMSYEQYF
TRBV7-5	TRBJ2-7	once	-	TGTGCCGAGGTGGGACCCTACGAGCAGTACTTC	CAEVGPYEQYF
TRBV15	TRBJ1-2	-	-	TGTGCCACCAGCAGAGGGGTGGACAGTAGCTACACCTTC	CATSRGVDSSYTF
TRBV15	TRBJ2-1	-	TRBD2	TGTGCCACCAGCAGTCTAGCGGGAGCTAACAATGAGCAGTTCTTC	CATSSLAGANNEQFF
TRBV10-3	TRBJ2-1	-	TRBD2	TGTGCCACCGGGGGACTAGCGGGAGGACAAAGCTCCTACAATGAGCAGTTCTTC	CATGGLAGGQSSYNEQFF
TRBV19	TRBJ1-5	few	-	TGTGCCAGTAGTAGGGACATTTGGCGGCCCCAGCATTTT	CASSRDIWRPQHF
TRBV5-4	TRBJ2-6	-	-	TGTGCCAGCAGCCTACTTACAAGGGCTCGCGCTGGGGCCAACGTCCTGACTTTC	CASSLLTRARAGANVLTF
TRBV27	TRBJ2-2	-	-	TGTGCCAGCCTCCCCGGGACTTCCCCCGGGGAGCTGTTTTTT	CASLPGTSPGELFF
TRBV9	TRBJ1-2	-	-	TGTGCCAGCAGCGTAGACAGGATTGATGGCTACACCTTC	CASSVDRIDGYTF
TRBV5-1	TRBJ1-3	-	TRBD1	TGCGCCAGCAGAACTACAGGGGACTCTGGAAACACCATATATTTT	CASRTTGDSGNTIYF
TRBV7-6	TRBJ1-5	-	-	TGTGCCAGCAGTCGAACCCAGAATCAGCCCCAGCATTTT	CASSRTQNQPQHF
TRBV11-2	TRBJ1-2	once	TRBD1	TGTGCCAGCAGCTTGACAGGGGAAGGCTACACCTTC	CASSLTGEGYTF
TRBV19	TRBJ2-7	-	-	TGTGCCAGTAGGATAGGGACCTACAGTTCCTACGAGCAGTACTTC	CASRIGTYSSYEQYF
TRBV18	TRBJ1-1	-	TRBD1	TGTGCCAGCTCACCAATCACAGGGGGCGCTTTCTTT	CASSPITGGAFF
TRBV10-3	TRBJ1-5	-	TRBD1	TGTGCCATCAGGGGGGACAGGGCAGGTCAGCCCCAGCATTTT	CAIRGDRAGQPQHF
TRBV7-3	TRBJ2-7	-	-	TGTGCCAGCAGCTTAACCGCCGGTTACGAGCAGTACTTC	CASSLTAGYEQYF
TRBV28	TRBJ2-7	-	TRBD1	TGTGCCAGCAGTACCACAGGGGATCTCTCCTACGAGCAGTACTTC	CASSTTGDLSYEQYF
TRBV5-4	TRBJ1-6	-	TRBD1	TGTGCCAGCAGCTTACAGGGGGTCGGGTATTCACCCCTCCACTTT	CASSLQGVGYSPLHF
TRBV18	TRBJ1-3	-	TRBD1	TGTGCCAGCTCCCGTGCCGCCGACTCAGGGGGTCGAAACACCATATATTTT	CASSRAADSGGRNTIYF
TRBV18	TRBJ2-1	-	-	TGTGCCAGCTCACCCCCCGACAAGAACAATGAGCAGTTCTTC	CASSPPDKNNEQFF
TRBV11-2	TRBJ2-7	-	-	TGTGCCAGCAGCTTAGATCGGCACAGGGCCAGCCAGGTCTACGAGCAGTACTTC	CASSLDRHRASQVYEQYF
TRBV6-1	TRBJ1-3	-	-	TGTGCCAGCAGTGCCGGACAGTTTGGAAACACCATATATTTT	CASSAGQFGNTIYF
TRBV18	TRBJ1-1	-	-	TGTGCCAGCTCACCACAAGGGGAGAACACTGAAGCTTTCTTT	CASSPQGENTEAFF
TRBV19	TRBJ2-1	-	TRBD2	TGTGCCAGTGGCTCTAGTCTAGCGGGATTCAATGAGCAGTTCTTC	CASGSSLAGFNEQFF
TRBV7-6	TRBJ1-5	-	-	TGTGCCAGCAGCTTGAGGGATAATCAGCCCCAGCATTTT	CASSLRDNQPQHF
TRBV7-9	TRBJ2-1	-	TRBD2	TGTGCCAGCAGCTTTGGACTAGCTTTGAATGAGCAGTTCTTC	CASSFGLALNEQFF
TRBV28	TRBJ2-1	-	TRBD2	TGTGCCAGCAGTTTTGGAAGGAGCGGGGCTTCCTACAATGAGCAGTTCTTC	CASSFGRSGASYNEQFF
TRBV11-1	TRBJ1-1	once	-	TGTGCCAGCCAATTGGAAATGAACACTGAAGCTTTCTTT	CASQLEMNTEAFF
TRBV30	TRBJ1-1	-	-	TGTGCCTGGACTCGGGACTCAAACACTGAAGCTTTCTTT	CAWTRDSNTEAFF
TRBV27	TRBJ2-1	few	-	TGTGCCAGCAGCTTCTGGGGCCCCTACAATGAGCAGTTCTTC	CASSFWGPYNEQFF
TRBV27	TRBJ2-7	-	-	TGTGCCAGCAGAACTAGAGTTGGGTCCTACGAGCAGTACTTC	CASRTRVGSYEQYF
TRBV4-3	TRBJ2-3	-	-	TGCGCCAGCAGCCAACCGATCACCGGGCCGGGCTTCACAGATACGCAGTATTTT	CASSQPITGPGFTDTQYF
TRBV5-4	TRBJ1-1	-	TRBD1	TGTGCCAGCAGCCGAACGACAGGGACGAACACTGAAGCTTTCTTT	CASSRTTGTNTEAFF
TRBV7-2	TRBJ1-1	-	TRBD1	TGTGCCAGCAGCTCGGGACAGGGGGAGACTGAAGCTTTCTTT	CASSSGQGETEAFF
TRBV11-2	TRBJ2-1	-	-	TGTGCCAGCAGCTTAGGCCTCGCCTACAATGAGCAGTTCTTC	CASSLGLAYNEQFF
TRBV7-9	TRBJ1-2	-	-	TGTGCCAGCAGCTCGCAGGGGTTATCTAACTATGGCTACACCTTC	CASSSQGLSNYGYTF
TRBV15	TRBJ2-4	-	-	TGTGCCACCAGCAGAGATCAGACAGACTATAACATTCAGTACTTC	CATSRDQTDYNIQYF